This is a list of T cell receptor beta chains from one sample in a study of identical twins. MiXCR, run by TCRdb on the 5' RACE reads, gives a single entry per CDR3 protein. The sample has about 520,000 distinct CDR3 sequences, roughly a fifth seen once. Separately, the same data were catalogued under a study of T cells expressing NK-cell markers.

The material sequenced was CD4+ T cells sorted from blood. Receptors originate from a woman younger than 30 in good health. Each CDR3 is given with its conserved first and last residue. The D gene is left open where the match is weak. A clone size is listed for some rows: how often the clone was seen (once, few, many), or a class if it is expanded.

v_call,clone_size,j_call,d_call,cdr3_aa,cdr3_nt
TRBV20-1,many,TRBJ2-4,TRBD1,CSASRQGPGNIQYF,TGCAGTGCTAGCCGACAGGGACCAGGAAACATTCAGTACTTC
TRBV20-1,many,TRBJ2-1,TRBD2,CSAPPGLAGVHEQFF,TGCAGTGCTCCCCCGGGACTAGCGGGGGTGCATGAGCAGTTCTTC
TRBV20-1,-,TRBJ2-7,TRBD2,CSVARGMVYEQYF,TGCAGTGTCGCGCGGGGGATGGTGTACGAGCAGTACTTC
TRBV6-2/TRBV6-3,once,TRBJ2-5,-,CASSSRTSLGETQYF,TGTGCCAGCAGTTCCCGGACCAGTTTGGGAGAGACCCAGTACTTC
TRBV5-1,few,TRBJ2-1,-,CASSPLGSSYNEQFF,TGCGCCAGCAGCCCCCTGGGCAGCTCCTACAATGAGCAGTTCTTC
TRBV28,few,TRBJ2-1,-,CASTNGAFSSYNEQFF,TGTGCCAGCACCAATGGGGCCTTCAGCTCCTACAATGAGCAGTTCTTC
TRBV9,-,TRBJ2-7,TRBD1,CASSATGQVREQYF,TGTGCCAGCAGCGCCACCGGACAGGTACGCGAGCAGTACTTC
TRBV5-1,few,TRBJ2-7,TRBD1,CASSWGQGGDEQYF,TGCGCCAGCAGCTGGGGACAGGGGGGAGACGAGCAGTACTTC
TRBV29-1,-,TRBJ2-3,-,CSGRGGSTDTQYF,TGCAGCGGACGGGGAGGAAGCACAGATACGCAGTATTTT
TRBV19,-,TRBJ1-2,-,CASSGIGYTF,TGTGCCAGTAGCGGTATAGGCTACACCTTC
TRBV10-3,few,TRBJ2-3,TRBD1,CAIRPGTGDEGTQYF,TGTGCCATCAGACCCGGGACAGGGGACGAGGGTACGCAGTATTTT
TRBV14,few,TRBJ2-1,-,CASSQAGARGEQFF,TGTGCCAGCAGCCAAGCAGGGGCTCGTGGTGAGCAGTTCTTC
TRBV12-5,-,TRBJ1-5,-,CASGLTRDGQTYSNQPQHF,TGTGCTAGTGGTTTGACCCGGGACGGCCAGACGTATAGCAATCAGCCCCAGCATTTT
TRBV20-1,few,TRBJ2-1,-,CSARVGGPTDNEQFF,TGCAGTGCTAGAGTAGGGGGGCCCACCGACAATGAGCAGTTCTTC
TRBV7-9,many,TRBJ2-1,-,CASSGRLVTSYNEQFF,TGTGCCAGCAGCGGCAGGCTAGTTACGTCCTACAATGAGCAGTTCTTC
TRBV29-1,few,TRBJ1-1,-,CSVAQGNTEAFF,TGCAGCGTTGCTCAGGGGAACACTGAAGCTTTCTTT
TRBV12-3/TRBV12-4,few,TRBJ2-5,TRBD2,CASSRGLAGSGETQYF,TGTGCCAGCAGTCGCGGACTAGCGGGATCCGGGGAGACCCAGTACTTC
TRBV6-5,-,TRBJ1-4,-,CASSYGAQGTNEKLFF,TGTGCCAGCAGTTACGGGGCACAGGGAACTAATGAAAAACTGTTTTTT